This T cell receptor beta chain came from a study of blood T cell repertoires in COVID-19. Study-level information: Sites across the United States, Italy and Spain contributed samples from acute and convalescent COVID-19. PBMCs, B-cell-depleted T cells, or T cells were the source of the cDNA or gDNA that made up the material.

Study processing details: Amplifying reference gene primers gave estimates of nucleated cell counts. Using immunoSEQ multiplex PCR, the repertoire was profiled, and TCRdb retains in-frame clones only, with some absent. V and J calls and clone size come straight from that table; D and trimming were deduced from the DNA. The sample consists of 70,000 to 90,000 clones, approximately 78% of them appearing once. J was trimmed by 2 bases and V by 4 bases; bases with no gene match: 5. Germline assignment: CDR1 MRHNA and CDR2 SNTAGT. The CDR3 runs 15 residues. J is TRBJ2-1 and V is TRBV6-4; TRBD2 agrees at 7 bases. This clonotype was obtained from an older woman with acute or convalescent COVID-19. The sequencing input was peripheral blood. CDR3 coding DNA: TGTGCCAGCAGTGGCCTCGGGGGGACCTACAATGAGCAGTTCTTC. Translated: CASSGLGGTYNEQFF.